This T cell receptor beta chain was sequenced during a study of prognosis after radiotherapy for stage I lung cancer. Looking at the study overall: The study recorded distant metastases in several patients (median 7 months) after radiotherapy and no significant progression in about 14.

The CDR3 loop spans 13 amino acids. Trimming removed 4 bases from V and 0 bases from J, with 6 bases in between. The germline V gene encodes CDR1 SNHLY and CDR2 FYNNEI. This clonotype was detected many times. Using two-round multiplex PCR, the authors amplified TCR beta CDR3 from genomic DNA. Every TRBV and TRBJ gene had its own specific primer in first-round PCR. TCRdb passed the multiplex PCR reads through MiXCR, listing each CDR3 protein once. Counted here are about 22,000 distinct CDR3 sequences, 35% to 45% occurring once; the ten biggest clones make up approximately 54%. This chain links TRBV2 with TRBJ2-5, with D unresolved. Sample: PBMCs, taken before or after stereotactic body radiation therapy (not recorded which). The origin of this receptor is a donor older than 45 with non-small cell lung cancer. The CDR3 region has the DNA TGTGCCAGCAGTGGGGCAGACCAAGAGACCCAGTACTTC. Its protein is CASSGADQETQYF. Variable domain in full (rest from reference TRBV2 and TRBJ2-5): EPEVTQTPSHQVTQMGQEVILRCVPISNHLYFYWYRQILGQKVEFLVSFYNNEISEKSEIFDDQFSVERPDGSNFTLKIRSTKLEDSAMYFCASSGADQETQYFGPGTRLLVL.